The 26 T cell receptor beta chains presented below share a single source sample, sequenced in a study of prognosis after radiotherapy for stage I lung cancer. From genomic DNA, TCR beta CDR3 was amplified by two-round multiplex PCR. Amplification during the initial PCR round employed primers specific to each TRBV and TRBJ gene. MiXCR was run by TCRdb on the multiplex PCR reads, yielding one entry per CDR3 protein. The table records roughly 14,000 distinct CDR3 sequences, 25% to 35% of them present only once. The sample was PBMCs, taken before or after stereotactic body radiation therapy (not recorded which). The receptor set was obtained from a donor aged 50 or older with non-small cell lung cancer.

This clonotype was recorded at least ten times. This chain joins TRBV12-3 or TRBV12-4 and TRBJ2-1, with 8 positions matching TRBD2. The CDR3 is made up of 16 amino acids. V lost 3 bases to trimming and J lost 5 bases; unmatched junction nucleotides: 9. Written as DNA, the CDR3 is TGTGCCAGCAGTTTTCCGGGACTAGTAAGTCACAATGAGCAGTTCTTC. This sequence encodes CASSFPGLVSHNEQFF.

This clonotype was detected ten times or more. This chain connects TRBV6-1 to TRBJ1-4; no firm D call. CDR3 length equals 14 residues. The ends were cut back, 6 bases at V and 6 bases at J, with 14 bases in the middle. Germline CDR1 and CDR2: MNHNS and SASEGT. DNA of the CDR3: TGTGCCAGCAGGGACGGGCGAGGAGATGAAAAACTGTTTTTT. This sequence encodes CASRDGRGDEKLFF.

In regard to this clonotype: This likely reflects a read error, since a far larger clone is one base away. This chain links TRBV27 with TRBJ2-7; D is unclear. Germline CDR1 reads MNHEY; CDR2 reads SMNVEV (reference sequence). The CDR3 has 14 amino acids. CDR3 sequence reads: CASSVDQSSYEQHF. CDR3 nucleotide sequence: TGTGCCAGCAGCGTAGATCAGAGCTCCTACGAGCAGCACTTC.

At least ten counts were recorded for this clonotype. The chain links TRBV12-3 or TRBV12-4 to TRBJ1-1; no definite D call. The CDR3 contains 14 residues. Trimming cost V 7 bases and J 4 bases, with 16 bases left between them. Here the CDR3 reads CASMRGMGSTEAFF. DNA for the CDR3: TGTGCCAGCATGCGCGGCATGGGGAGCACTGAAGCTTTCTTT.

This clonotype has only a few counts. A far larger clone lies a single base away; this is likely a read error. CDR3 bases: TGTGCCAGCAGTTACTACGGGAGACACAATGAGCAGTCCTTC. Its protein product is CASSYYGRHNEQSF. V usage is TRBV6-9 and J usage is TRBJ2-1; possibly TRBD2 for D (6 bases). The CDR3 length is 14 residues. Looked up from germline, CDR1 is MNHGY and CDR2 is SVAAGI.

This CDR3 is CASSLQWVDTQYF. CDR3 in DNA: TGTGCCAGCAGTTTGCAGTGGGTAGATACGCAGTATTTT. The gene calls are TRBV28 and TRBJ2-3; D remains unclear. CDR1 is MDHEN and CDR2 is SYDVKM in the germline V gene. Trimming shortened V by 3 bases and J by 5 bases, and 9 bases separated the two germline ends. The CDR3 spans 13 residues.

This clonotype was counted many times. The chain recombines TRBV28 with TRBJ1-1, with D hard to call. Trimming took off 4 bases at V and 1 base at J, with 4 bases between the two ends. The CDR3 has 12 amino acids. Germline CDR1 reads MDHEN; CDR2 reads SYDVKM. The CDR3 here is CASSSQNTEAFF. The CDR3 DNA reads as TGTGCCAGCAGTTCCCAGAACACTGAAGCTTTCTTT.

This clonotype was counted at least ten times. DNA for the CDR3: TGTGCCAGTAGTATATTGACAGGGGGGAATGAAAAACTGTTTTTT. Amino acid sequence: CASSILTGGNEKLFF. The chain uses TRBV19 and TRBJ1-4; 9 bases are shared with TRBD1. The CDR3 is 15 residues long. Germline V lookup: CDR1 LNHDA, CDR2 SQIVND (reference sequence). Trimming cost V 2 bases and J 5 bases; bases outside gene matches: 3.

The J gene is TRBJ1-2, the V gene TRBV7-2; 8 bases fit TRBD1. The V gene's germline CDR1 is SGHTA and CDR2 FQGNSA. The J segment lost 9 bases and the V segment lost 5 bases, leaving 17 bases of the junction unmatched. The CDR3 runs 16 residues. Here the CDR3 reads CASSKQGGSHNYCYTF. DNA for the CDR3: TGTGCCAGCAGCAAACAGGGGGGGTCACATAACTACTGCTACACCTTC.

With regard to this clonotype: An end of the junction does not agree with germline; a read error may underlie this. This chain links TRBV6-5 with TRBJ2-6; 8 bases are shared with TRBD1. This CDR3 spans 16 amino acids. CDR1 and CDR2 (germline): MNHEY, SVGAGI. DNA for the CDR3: TGTGCCAGCAATTATGGCAGGGGGCGTGGGGACAACGTCCTGACTTTC. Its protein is CASNYGRGRGDNVLTF.

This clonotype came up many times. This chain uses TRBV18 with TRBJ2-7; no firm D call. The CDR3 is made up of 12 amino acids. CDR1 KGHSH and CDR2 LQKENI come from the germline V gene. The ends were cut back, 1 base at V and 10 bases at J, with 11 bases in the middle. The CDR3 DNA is TGTGCCAGCTCACCACTGCCTGGGGAACAGTACTTC. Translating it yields CASSPLPGEQYF.

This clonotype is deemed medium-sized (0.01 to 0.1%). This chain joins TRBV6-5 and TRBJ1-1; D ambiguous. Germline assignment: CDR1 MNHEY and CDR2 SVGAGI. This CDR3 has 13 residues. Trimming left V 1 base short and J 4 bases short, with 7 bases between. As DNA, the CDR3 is TGTGCCAGCAGTTACTTGGACGGCACTGAAGCTTTCTTT. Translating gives CASSYLDGTEAFF.

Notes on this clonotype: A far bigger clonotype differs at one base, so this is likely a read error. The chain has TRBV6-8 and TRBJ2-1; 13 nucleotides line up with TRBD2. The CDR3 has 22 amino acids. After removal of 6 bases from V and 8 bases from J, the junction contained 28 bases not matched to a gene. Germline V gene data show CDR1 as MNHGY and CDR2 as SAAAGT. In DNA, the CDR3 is TGTGCCAGCAGATTCAAGGGGTTTAGGCTTTGGACTAGCGGGAGAAAATTCGATGAGCAGTTCTTC. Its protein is CASRFKGFRLWTSGRKFDEQFF.

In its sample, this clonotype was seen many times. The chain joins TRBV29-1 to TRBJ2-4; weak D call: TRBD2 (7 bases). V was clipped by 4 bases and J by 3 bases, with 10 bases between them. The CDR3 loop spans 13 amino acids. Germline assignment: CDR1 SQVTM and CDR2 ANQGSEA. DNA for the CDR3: TGCAGCGTTGTCGGGGGGCACAAAAACATTCAGTACTTC. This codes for CSVVGGHKNIQYF.

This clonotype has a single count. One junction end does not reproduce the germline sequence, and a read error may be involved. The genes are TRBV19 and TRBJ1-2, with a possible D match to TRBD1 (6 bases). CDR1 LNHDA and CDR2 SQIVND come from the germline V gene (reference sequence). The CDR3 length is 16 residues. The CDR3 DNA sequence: TGTGCCGGTAGTTTGTTAAAGGGGGGGCTGAACTATGGCTACACCTTC. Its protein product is CAGSLLKGGLNYGYTF.

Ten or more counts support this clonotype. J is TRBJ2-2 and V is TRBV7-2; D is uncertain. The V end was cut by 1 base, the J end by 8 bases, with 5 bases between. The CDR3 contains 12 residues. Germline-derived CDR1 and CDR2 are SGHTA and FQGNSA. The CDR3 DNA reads TGTGCCAGCAGCTTAGAGGCGGGGGAGCTGTTTTTT. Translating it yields CASSLEAGELFF.

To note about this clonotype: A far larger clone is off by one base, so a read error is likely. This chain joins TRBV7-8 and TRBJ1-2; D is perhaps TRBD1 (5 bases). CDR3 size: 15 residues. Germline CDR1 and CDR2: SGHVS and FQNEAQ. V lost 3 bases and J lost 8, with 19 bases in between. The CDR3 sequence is CASSFGEGLPGGYTF. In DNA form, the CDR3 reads TGTGCCAGCAGCTTCGGGGAGGGGCTCCCTGGGGGCTACACCTTC.

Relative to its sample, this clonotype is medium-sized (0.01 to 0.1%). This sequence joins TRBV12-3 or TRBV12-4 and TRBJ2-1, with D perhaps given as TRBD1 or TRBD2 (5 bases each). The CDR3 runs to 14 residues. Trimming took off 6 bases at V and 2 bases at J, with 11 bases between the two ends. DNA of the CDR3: TGTGCCAGCAGCCGGGACGTCACCTACAATGAGCAGTTCTTC. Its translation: CASSRDVTYNEQFF.

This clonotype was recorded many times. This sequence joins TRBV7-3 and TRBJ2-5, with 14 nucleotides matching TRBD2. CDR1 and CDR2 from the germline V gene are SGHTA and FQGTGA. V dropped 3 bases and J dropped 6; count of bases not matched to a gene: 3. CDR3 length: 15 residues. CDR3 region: CASSLGTSGSKTQYF. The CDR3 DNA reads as TGTGCCAGCAGCTTGGGGACTAGCGGGAGTAAGACCCAGTACTTC.

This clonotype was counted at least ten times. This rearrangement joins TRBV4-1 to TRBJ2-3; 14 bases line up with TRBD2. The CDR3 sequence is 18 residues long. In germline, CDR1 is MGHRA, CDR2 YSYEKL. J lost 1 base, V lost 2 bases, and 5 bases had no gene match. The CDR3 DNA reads TGCGCCAGCAGCCAACTGGGACTAGCGGGAGACGGCACAGATACGCAGTATTTT. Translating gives CASSQLGLAGDGTDTQYF.

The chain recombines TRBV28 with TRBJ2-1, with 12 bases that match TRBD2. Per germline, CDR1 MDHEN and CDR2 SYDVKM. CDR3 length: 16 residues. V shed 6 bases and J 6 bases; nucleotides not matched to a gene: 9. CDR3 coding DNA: TGTGCCAGCAGCCTTATGACTAGCGGGAGAACCAATGAGCAGTTCTTC. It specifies CASSLMTSGRTNEQFF.

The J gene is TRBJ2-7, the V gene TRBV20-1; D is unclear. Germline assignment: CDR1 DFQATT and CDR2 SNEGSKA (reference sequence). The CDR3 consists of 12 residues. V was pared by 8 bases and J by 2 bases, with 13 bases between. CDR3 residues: CSLRYITYEQYF. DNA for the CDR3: TGCAGTTTGCGTTACATCACCTACGAGCAGTACTTC.

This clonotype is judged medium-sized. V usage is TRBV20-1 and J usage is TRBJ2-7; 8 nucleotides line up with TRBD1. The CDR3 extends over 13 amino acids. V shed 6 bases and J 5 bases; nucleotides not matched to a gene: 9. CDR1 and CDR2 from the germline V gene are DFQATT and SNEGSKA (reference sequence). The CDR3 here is CSATDRVVHEQYF. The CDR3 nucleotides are TGCAGTGCAACGGACAGGGTTGTCCACGAGCAGTACTTC.

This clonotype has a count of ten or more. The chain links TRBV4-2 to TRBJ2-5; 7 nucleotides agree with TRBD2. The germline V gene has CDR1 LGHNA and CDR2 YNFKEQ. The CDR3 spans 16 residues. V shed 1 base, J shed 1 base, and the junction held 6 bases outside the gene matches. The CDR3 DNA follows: TGTGCCAGCAGCCAAGTCCAGACTAGCAGCCAAGAGACCCAGTACTTC. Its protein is CASSQVQTSSQETQYF.

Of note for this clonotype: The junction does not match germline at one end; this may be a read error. CDR3: CSSQQGRLVYF. CDR3 DNA sequence: TGTTCCAGCCAGCAGGGACGCCTCGTGTACTTC. This chain uses TRBV6-1 with TRBJ2-4; D assignment may be TRBD1 or TRBD2 (5 bases each). There are 11 residues in the CDR3. Germline V gene lookup returns CDR1 MNHNS and CDR2 SASEGT.

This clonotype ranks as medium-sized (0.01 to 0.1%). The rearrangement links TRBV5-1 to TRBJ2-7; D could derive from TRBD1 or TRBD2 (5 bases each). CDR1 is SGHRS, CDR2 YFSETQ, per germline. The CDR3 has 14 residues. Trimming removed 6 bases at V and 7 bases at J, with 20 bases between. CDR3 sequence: CASTKDEGTGEQYF. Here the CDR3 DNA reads TGCGCCAGCACTAAAGACGAGGGGACGGGGGAGCAGTACTTC.